One sample yielded the 9 T cell receptor beta chains listed below, sequenced in a study of T cells of healthy individuals. TCRdb re-called the 5' RACE reads with MiXCR, one entry per CDR3 protein. The sample yields approximately 52,000 distinct CDR3 sequences, about 15% seen once. The source is a human donor in good health.

J is TRBJ2-2 and V is TRBV7-3, with a tentative D call TRBD2 (6 bases). The CDR3 is 15 amino acids. Trimming took 2 bases from V and 4 from J, leaving 11 bases between them. The V gene's germline CDR1 is SGHTA and CDR2 FQGTGA. CDR3 protein: CASSLYRGSTGELFF. For the CDR3, the DNA is TGTGCCAGCAGCTTATACCGGGGGAGCACCGGGGAGCTGTTTTTT.

This clonotype was recorded at least ten times. The J gene is TRBJ2-7, the V gene TRBV20-1; TRBD1 matches 9 bases. CDR1 and CDR2 (germline): DFQATT, SNEGSKA (reference sequence). This CDR3 is 15 amino acids long. V was clipped by 1 base and J by 4 bases; unmatched bases: 8. The CDR3 coding sequence is TGCAGTGCTAGAGGAGTGGGGACAGGGATGTACGAGCAGTACTTC. Protein sequence: CSARGVGTGMYEQYF.

This clonotype was seen a single time. One base away lies a much larger clone, so this may be a sequencing read error. The chain joins TRBV6-2 or TRBV6-3 to TRBJ2-1; TRBD2 might be the D (6 bases). The CDR3 covers 15 residues. CDR1 is MNHEY, CDR2 SVGEGT, per germline. The CDR3 sequence: CASSDTGSPYNERFF. Here the CDR3 DNA reads TGTGCCAGCAGTGATACCGGGAGCCCCTACAATGAGCGGTTCTTC.

The rearrangement joins TRBV20-1 to TRBJ1-2; perhaps TRBD1 as D (6 bases). The CDR3 sequence is 14 residues long. Germline V gene lookup returns CDR1 DFQATT and CDR2 SNEGSKA (reference sequence). V lost 6 bases, J lost 4 bases, and 18 bases lay in between. CDR3 amino acids: CSAEAGASRYGYTF. The CDR3 DNA sequence: TGCAGTGCCGAGGCAGGGGCCTCACGCTATGGCTACACCTTC.

This clonotype was detected ten times or more. This chain uses TRBV20-1 with TRBJ1-1, with D unresolved. The ends were cut back, 2 bases at V and 4 bases at J, with 8 bases in the middle. From germline, CDR1 is DFQATT and CDR2 SNEGSKA (reference sequence). CDR3 length: 12 amino acids. The CDR3 protein is CSARSRGTEAFF. The CDR3, as DNA: TGCAGTGCTAGAAGCCGGGGCACTGAAGCTTTCTTT.

This chain connects TRBV2 to TRBJ2-1; 10 positions agree with TRBD2. The V gene end was trimmed by 6 bases and the J gene end by 3 bases; junction bases not matched to a gene: 14. CDR3 length: 18 amino acids. The germline V gene encodes CDR1 SNHLY and CDR2 FYNNEI. The CDR3 reads CASSDLLYSSGGYNEQFF. The CDR3 DNA reads as TGTGCCAGCAGCGATCTCTTGTACTCTAGCGGGGGCTACAATGAGCAGTTCTTC.

This clonotype was counted at least ten times. The junction shows a germline mismatch at one end, possibly a read error. The chain combines TRBV7-7 with TRBJ1-1; D remains ambiguous. The CDR3 has 13 residues. The germline CDR1 and CDR2 sequences are SSHAT and FNYEAQ (reference sequence). CDR3: CASSVRRNSEAFF. The CDR3 DNA reads as TGTGCCAGCAGCGTCAGACGGAACTCTGAAGCTTTCTTT.

This clonotype has at least ten counts. J is TRBJ2-5 and V is TRBV20-1; the match to TRBD2 covers 8 bases. CDR1 and CDR2 from the germline V gene are DFQATT and SNEGSKA (reference sequence). This CDR3 has 17 residues. V shed 3 bases and J 1 base; nucleotides not matched to a gene: 13. Written as DNA, the CDR3 is TGCAGTGCTAGTCCCTCGGGGACTAGTGTACGCCAAGAGACCCAGTACTTC. Translated, it gives CSASPSGTSVRQETQYF.

This clonotype was counted only a few times. V gene TRBV7-2 combines with J gene TRBJ2-3, with a tentative D call TRBD2 (5 bases). The CDR3 loop spans 15 amino acids. The V end lost 2 bases, the J end lost 7 bases, and 16 bases lay between the germline ends. Germline V gene lookup returns CDR1 SGHTA and CDR2 FQGNSA. CDR3 residues: CASSLSSGNIHTQYF. The CDR3 nucleotides are TGTGCCAGCAGCTTAAGTTCCGGGAATATACATACGCAGTATTTT.